The 20 T cell receptor beta chains below all came from one sample that was sequenced in a study of control samples from healthy donors and cancer patients. Profiled with immunoSEQ multiplex PCR; TCRdb holds only in-frame clones, not every one. The table shows around 55,000 clones, with around 90% occurring only once. Sequencing input: blood. The source of these receptors is a man aged 45 to 65 in good health.

V is TRBV7-9 and J is TRBJ2-1, with 7 positions matching TRBD2. Germline V gene data show CDR1 as SEHNR and CDR2 as FQNEAQ (reference sequence). V dropped 5 bases and J dropped 5; count of bases not matched to a gene: 6. CDR3 length equals 14 residues. The CDR3 sequence: CASSETRENNEQFF. CDR3 DNA: TGTGCCAGCAGCGAAACGCGGGAGAACAATGAGCAGTTCTTC.

The CDR3 nucleotides read TGTGCCAGCTCAGACGGGGGCAATCAGCCCCAGCATTTT. Residues: CASSDGGNQPQHF. The rearrangement joins TRBV6-6 to TRBJ1-5; D is unclear. Trimming pared 8 bases from V and 2 bases from J, leaving 10 bases between. Per the germline V gene, CDR1 is MNHNY and CDR2 is SVGAGI (reference sequence). This CDR3 comprises 13 residues.

The rearrangement joins TRBV6-2 or TRBV6-3 to TRBJ1-1, with 7 bases that match TRBD1. V lost 2 bases to trimming and J lost 4 bases; unmatched junction nucleotides: 7. Germline V gives CDR1 MNHEY, CDR2 SVGEGT. This CDR3 comprises 15 residues. As DNA, the CDR3 is TGTGCCAGCAGTTACGCCAGACAGGGTTTCACTGAAGCTTTCTTT. Protein: CASSYARQGFTEAFF.

This chain uses TRBV19 with TRBJ2-1; 7 positions match TRBD2. This CDR3 contains 14 residues. Germline trimming cut 2 bases from V and 7 bases from J; bases unmatched to any gene: 5. Per germline, CDR1 LNHDA and CDR2 SQIVND (reference sequence). In DNA form, the CDR3 reads TGTGCCAGTAGTATATTAGGGACTAAAAATGAGCAGTTCTTC. Translation gives CASSILGTKNEQFF.

This clone has a single count. The gene calls are TRBV10-3 and TRBJ2-1; D gene ambiguous. Deletions cut 6 bases from V and 4 bases from J, with 10 bases between. The germline V gene encodes CDR1 ENHRY and CDR2 SYGVKD. The CDR3 contains 13 residues. The CDR3, as DNA: TGTGCCATCAGGGAATATGAGTACAATGAGCAGTTCTTC. As protein: CAIREYEYNEQFF.

For the CDR3, the DNA is TGTGCCAGTAGTACGTCGCTAGCGGGAGGACACTACAATGAGCAGTTCTTC. Translated: CASSTSLAGGHYNEQFF. V and J are TRBV19 and TRBJ2-1; TRBD2 agrees at 11 bases. The junction had 8 bases not matched to a gene; V was cut back by 4 bases and J by 3 bases. Germline CDR1 reads LNHDA; CDR2 reads SQIVND (reference sequence). This CDR3 spans 17 amino acids.

The CDR3: CATSDGTGAGETQYF. In nucleotides, the CDR3 is TGTGCCACCAGTGATGGGACAGGGGCAGGGGAGACCCAGTACTTC. The chain joins TRBV24-1 to TRBJ2-5; 10 bases match TRBD1. The germline V gene encodes CDR1 KGHDR and CDR2 SFDVKD. Trimming cost V 3 bases and J 5 bases; bases outside gene matches: 5. The length of the CDR3 is 15 residues.

The J gene is TRBJ2-1, the V gene TRBV4-1; TRBD1 is a possible D gene (6 bases). The germline CDR1 and CDR2 sequences are MGHRA and YSYEKL. The CDR3 is 15 residues long. Trimming cost V 3 bases and J 1 base, with 10 bases left between them. The DNA of the CDR3 is TGCGCCAGCAGCCACCACACAGGGTCCTACAATGAGCAGTTCTTC. Translating it yields CASSHHTGSYNEQFF.

In this sample, this clone turned up once. This chain links TRBV5-1 with TRBJ2-6, with TRBD2 matching 7 bases. The V gene's germline CDR1 is SGHRS and CDR2 YFSETQ. There are 15 residues in the CDR3. V dropped 1 base and J dropped 2; count of bases not matched to a gene: 0. CDR3 in amino acids: CASSLRGAGANVLTF. CDR3 nucleotides: TGCGCCAGCAGCTTGCGGGGGGCTGGGGCCAACGTCCTGACTTTC.

The chain combines TRBV7-2 with TRBJ2-2; no definite D call. V lost 5 bases and J 7 bases, leaving 14 bases between the germline ends. CDR1 SGHTA and CDR2 FQGNSA come from the germline V gene. The CDR3 is made up of 14 amino acids. DNA of the CDR3: TGTGCCAGCAGCCAAGACTCGATTGGCGGGGAGCTGTTTTTT. Residues: CASSQDSIGGELFF.

The V gene is TRBV7-3, the J gene TRBJ2-1; 7 bases match TRBD2. The trim removed 0 bases at V and 9 bases at J, leaving 5 bases unmatched. This CDR3 region has 14 residues. Looked up from germline, CDR1 is SGHTA and CDR2 is FQGTGA. The DNA of the CDR3 is TGTGCCAGCAGCTTAACGAGCGGGGAGGGTGAGCAGTTCTTC. It specifies CASSLTSGEGEQFF.

This chain connects TRBV6-2 or TRBV6-3 to TRBJ1-2; D unresolved. V was shortened by 3 bases and J by 0 bases, with 2 bases between the two germline ends. This CDR3 comprises 12 residues. Germline V gene data show CDR1 as MNHEY and CDR2 as SVGEGT. DNA for the CDR3: TGTGCCAGCAGTTATACTAACTATGGCTACACCTTC. Protein: CASSYTNYGYTF.

The chain joins TRBV12-3 or TRBV12-4 to TRBJ2-1; 7 nucleotides align to TRBD1. This CDR3 has 13 residues. V trimming: 6 bases; J trimming: 8 bases; junction bases outside the gene matches: 7. The CDR3 nucleotides read TGTGCCAGCAGGACCGACAGGGAACATGAGCAGTTCTTC. Protein sequence: CASRTDREHEQFF.

V and J are TRBV5-1 and TRBJ1-6; D might be TRBD1 (6 bases). Germline CDR1 reads SGHRS; CDR2 reads YFSETQ. The length of the CDR3 is 15 residues. V was clipped by 4 bases and J by 9 bases, with 17 bases between them. The CDR3 is CASSLTVQGTSPLHF. CDR3 DNA sequence: TGCGCCAGCAGCCTGACCGTACAGGGAACTTCACCCCTCCACTTT.

Remarks on this clone: An end of the junction does not agree with germline; a read error may underlie this. The rearrangement links TRBV6-5 to TRBJ1-2, with D possibly being TRBD1 (6 bases). CDR3 length equals 15 residues. In germline, CDR1 is MNHEY, CDR2 SVGAGI. CDR3 in amino acids: CASTKPGAQAGRSVF. The CDR3 DNA is TGTGCCAGCACAAAGCCGGGGGCGCAGGCAGGCAGGAGCGTCTTC.

V is TRBV6-5 and J is TRBJ1-4; D gene ambiguous. Germline lookup yields CDR1 MNHEY and CDR2 SVGAGI. This CDR3 contains 14 residues. Trimming took off 8 bases at V and 0 bases at J, with 10 bases between the two ends. Written as DNA, the CDR3 is TGTGCCAGCGGCCGCACTGCAACTAATGAAAAACTGTTTTTT. Translated, it gives CASGRTATNEKLFF.

The chain has TRBV30 and TRBJ1-5; 9 nucleotides match TRBD1. The CDR3 runs to 15 residues. From germline, CDR1 is GTSNPN and CDR2 SVGIG (reference sequence). V was clipped by 3 bases and J by 4 bases; unmatched bases: 7. The CDR3 sequence is CAWSAGTGINQPQHF. The CDR3 DNA is TGTGCCTGGAGCGCCGGGACAGGGATAAATCAGCCCCAGCATTTT.

This clone was observed a single time. J is TRBJ1-2 and V is TRBV20-1; 8 nucleotides match TRBD1. In germline, CDR1 is DFQATT, CDR2 SNEGSKA (reference sequence). Trimming took 3 bases from V and 4 from J; bases not matched to a gene: 10. CDR3 length: 15 residues. CDR3 DNA sequence: TGCAGTGCTAGTGCCGGGACAGGTCCTTCCTATGGCTACACCTTC. Encoded protein: CSASAGTGPSYGYTF.

This clone has more than one count but fewer than ten. The chain joins TRBV15 to TRBJ2-7, with 7 bases lining up with TRBD1. Looked up from germline, CDR1 is LNHNV and CDR2 is YYDKDF (reference sequence). The junction had 12 bases not matched to a gene; V was cut back by 5 bases and J by 5 bases. This CDR3 comprises 15 residues. The CDR3 region is CATSLGGRESDEQYF. The CDR3 DNA follows: TGTGCCACCAGCCTAGGGGGCAGGGAGTCCGACGAGCAGTACTTC. Drawing the rest from reference TRBV15 and TRBJ2-7, the complete variable domain is DAMVIQNPRYQVTQFGKPVTLSCSQTLNHNVMYWYQQKSSQAPKLLFHYYDKDFNNEADTPDNFQSRRPNTSFCFLDIRSPGLGDTAMYLCATSLGGRESDEQYFGPGTRLTVT.

This chain joins TRBV27 and TRBJ1-2; D uncertain. V dropped 5 bases and J dropped 3 bases, with 13 bases sitting between them. This CDR3 contains 14 residues. Germline CDR1 reads MNHEY; CDR2 reads SMNVEV (reference sequence). This chain's CDR3 is CASSRGGFDYGYTF. The CDR3 nucleotides are TGTGCCAGCAGTCGGGGAGGGTTCGACTATGGCTACACCTTC.